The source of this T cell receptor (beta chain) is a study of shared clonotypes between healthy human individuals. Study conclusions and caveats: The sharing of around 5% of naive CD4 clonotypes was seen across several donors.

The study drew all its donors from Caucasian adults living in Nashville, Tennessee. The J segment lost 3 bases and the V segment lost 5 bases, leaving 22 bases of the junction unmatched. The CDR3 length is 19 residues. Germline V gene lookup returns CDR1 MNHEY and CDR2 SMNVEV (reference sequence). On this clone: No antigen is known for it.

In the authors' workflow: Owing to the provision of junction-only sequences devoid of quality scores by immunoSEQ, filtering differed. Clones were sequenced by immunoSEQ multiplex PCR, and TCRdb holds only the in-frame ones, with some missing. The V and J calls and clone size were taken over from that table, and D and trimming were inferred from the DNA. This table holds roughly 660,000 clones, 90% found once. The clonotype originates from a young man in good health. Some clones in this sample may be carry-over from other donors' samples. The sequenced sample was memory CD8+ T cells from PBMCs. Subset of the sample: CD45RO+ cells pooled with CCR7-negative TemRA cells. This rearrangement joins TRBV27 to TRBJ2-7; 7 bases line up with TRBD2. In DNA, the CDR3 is TGTGCCAGCAGTCGAACTGGGGGGGTGCTCGAGGGGAATCTCTACGAGCAGTACTTC. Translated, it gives CASSRTGGVLEGNLYEQYF.